This TCR beta chain was recorded in a study of cytomegalovirus exposure and HLA in healthy donors (dated by TCRdb to the late 2010s). Background on the whole study: An earlier analysis of several hundred of the donors reported approximately 260 Gb of sequence data and 117 million unique TCR beta sequences obtained from about 170 million T cells. An early release covering some 640 HLA-typed donors comprised about 290 gigabases of sequencing data and some 79 million unique TCR sequences. Using immunosequencing, the study profiled T cell repertoires from fewer than 850 subjects and related those repertoires to cytomegalovirus serostatus. The study aimed to test whether signatures of past pathogen exposure could be identified by cataloging public T cell receptors. Donor age, sex, ethnicity and CMV serostatus were compiled together with the repertoire data. All discovery cohort repertoires had been generated using a single sequencing platform. In a later analysis, previously published TCR beta repertoires from 670 or so donors were re-analyzed and high-resolution HLA genotyping was added so that TCR occurrence patterns could be studied. A separate validation cohort of about 110 different subjects was used in addition to the approximately 640-subject first cohort. Across about 370 genotyped donors of the cohort, an average of roughly 250,000 unique TCR beta nucleotide sequences per donor were sequenced, and roughly a sixth of those sequences were non-productive. Of the roughly 400 genotyped donors, 80% to 90% were placed in the genetic ancestry cluster associated with self-reported Caucasian donors. Rather than drawing on any new phenotypic data, the later analysis identified candidate immune exposures from TCR beta sequences and the way those sequences occurred across donors. High-throughput TCR immunosequencing, statistical association of individual TCRs with disease status, and machine learning were combined to predict cytomegalovirus infection status. Roughly 5 DR-DQ haplotypes were treated as single units for association and clustering because of strong linkage in the cohort. The number of donors typed differed by locus, with about 629-640 for A, B, C, DRB1 and DQB1, 522 for DQA1, 600 to 610 for DPA1, and approximately 470 for DPB1. HLA typing covered class I and class II loci at four-digit resolution. To decide whether each TCR beta V gene segment behaved as functional or pseudogenic, an earlier analysis of 587 of the donors relied on high-throughput TCR beta sequencing. A later genetic analysis took genome-wide SNP genotypes for about 65% of the roughly 670 donors and used that subset as a discovery cohort.

The germline ends are 9 bases apart after V is trimmed by 3 bases and J by 0 bases. CDR1 and CDR2 (LNHDA, SQIVND) derive from the germline V gene (reference sequence). Including the terminal cysteine and phenylalanine, the CDR3 comprises 15 residues. Only CDR3 DNA remains: 45 bases, in frame from the first base. With regard to this clone: Its cognate antigen has yet to be identified. No much larger clonotype is one base removed from it; base qualities were not supplied.

The library was produced with the immunoSEQ multiplex PCR assay. A mixture of 60 forward primers for TCR Vbeta segments and 13 reverse primers for TCR Jbeta segments was used in the multiplex PCR. The CDR3 region of rearranged TCR beta genes was amplified from genomic DNA by a multiplex PCR assay. The Illumina HiSeq System was used to sequence the amplified TCR beta libraries as 87-base-pair reads. From the authors' description of their analysis: A later analysis tallied around 87 million unique TCR beta chains across the roughly 610 repertoires, and approximately 9.9 million of those chains were shared by two or more donors. Raw reads were error-corrected and collapsed into unique sequences with a nearest-neighbor algorithm that merged closely related sequences to remove PCR and sequencing errors. To assign V, D and J gene segments, CDR3 sequences were aligned to IMGT reference sequences. For a sequence to be retained, at least a six-nucleotide match to both a V gene segment and a J gene segment was required. Rearrangements were called productive when the CDR3 lacked stop codons and stayed in frame with V and J; all others were non-productive. Following IMGT convention, CDR3 was defined as the stretch from the second conserved V-encoded cysteine to the conserved J-encoded phenylalanine. In an earlier analysis of around 640 of the donors, sequences lacking an unambiguous match to a single V gene segment were excluded. An earlier analysis of about 590 of the donors classified V segments as functional when productive rearrangements were above 56.7% and as segregating when the standard deviation between donors was above 5%. A statistical classification framework was developed to diagnose cytomegalovirus status using the catalog of TCR beta chain sequences. A later analysis assigned V and J genes by comparing TCR nucleotide sequences with IMGT/GENE-DB human TR gene sequences. A later analysis assigned CDR3 sequences and most-parsimonious VDJ recombination scenarios with the TCRdist pipeline. In a later analysis, every TCR beta chain was defined by the combination of its CDR3 amino acid sequence and its V-gene family, and reads without a unique V-gene family were dropped. To address suspected cross-contamination and a sequencing artifact, a later analysis removed around 600 highly shared, low-generation-probability nucleotide sequences. A later analysis calculated a clonal expansion index for each public chain from normalized within-repertoire ranks of inferred template counts. A later analysis computed generation probabilities with a VDJ recombination model fitted to out-of-frame rearrangements, and checked the results against IGoR. A later analysis scored TCR-TCR, TCR-HLA and TCR-CMV co-occurrence with hypergeometric tests, applying a repertoire-size bias correction to TCR pairs. In a later analysis, false discovery rates were estimated by permuting HLA or CMV assignments 20 times. In a later analysis, co-occurring TCRs were grouped using DBSCAN, and TCRdist sequence similarity was added for clustering within HLA-allele-positive subsets. Repertoires with fewer than 30,000 or more than 120,000 public chains were left out of co-occurrence clustering, as were a few repertoires with anomalous nucleotide sharing. TCRdb carries this immuneACCESS record with in-frame sequences only. Its versions omit some clonotypes, under half of them owing to an unresolved V gene in the studies checked, with the rest unexplained. The DNA gave D and trimming, while V, J and clone size come from that table. Counted in this sample were some 150,000 clones; 55% to 80% of them appeared once. In total, the top ten clones hold 2% to 2.5% of the sample.

General conclusions and limits of the study: Compared with the approximately 670-donor mean, donors in an Asian-associated ancestry cluster had fewer N-insertions in productive TCRs, according to a later genetic analysis. The sequencing pipeline was judged likely to have produced a cluster of highly shared sequence variants as a technical artifact. The only immune exposure information available for the cohort was CMV serostatus. Most TCR sequences were seen in very few donors, while some public TCRs were found in many individuals. In a later analysis, the rate of TCR association differed among HLA loci, with DRB1 alleles having the most associated TCRs and HLA-C alleles having the fewest. In an earlier analysis of 587 of the donors, most TCR beta V segments appeared in productive rearrangements about 87% or about 30% of the time, broadly matching IMGT annotations. A further reported finding was that TCR beta sequences accurately predicted the HLA-A and HLA-B alleles for most subjects in the first cohort. At a false discovery rate of 0.05, a later analysis linked some 18,000 TCR beta sequences to specific HLA alleles. In both the original and validation cohorts, the classifier was reported to diagnose cytomegalovirus status with high specificity and sensitivity. In a later analysis, most CMV-associated TCR beta chains were found to appear HLA-restricted, with HLA associations seemingly driven largely by CMV exposure. Because HLA typing was unavailable for some donors at each locus, only the typed subset was used in association tests. When HLA alleles, especially DR and DQ, strongly co-occurred, TCR associations were difficult to assign to individual alleles. Correlated functional status among segregating V segments might be attributable to linkage disequilibrium, but an unknown experimental factor could not be ruled out. This cohort had only TCR beta chains sequenced, and the lack of alpha or paired-chain data limited which features could be detected. A later analysis found that HLA-associated TCR beta chains were more clonally expanded and had lower generation probabilities than equally common non-associated chains. In vitro tests confirmed that a few of the cytomegalovirus-associated TCR beta chains recognize cytomegalovirus antigens. Because counts were too low, 15 to 20 rarely observed V segments, including chromosome 9 orphons, were left out of the earlier analysis of some 600 of the donors. In the study, roughly 160 TCR beta chains were listed as associated with cytomegalovirus. Some IMGT-functional V segments, including TRBV6-2 and TRBV6-3, could not be distinguished by the 87-base-pair reads and were therefore excluded. The authors suggested that the approach could potentially be generalized to other disease states and immunological phenotypes. An association between a missense DCLRE1C variant and V-gene and J-gene trimming of TCR beta chains was found in a later genetic analysis and replicated in an independent cohort. The presence/absence analyses assumed that sequencing depth was roughly uniform across donors, and that assumption may not be true. According to a later analysis, parvovirus B19, influenza, CMV and Epstein-Barr virus appeared linked to several top co-occurrence clusters.

The cohort was made up of hundreds of healthy bone marrow donors. All cohort members were sampled while nominally healthy, although unrecorded immune exposures were likely present. The donor was CMV seronegative and belonged to the group of 352 seronegative cohort members. A peripheral blood sample was provided by each donor, and peripheral blood mononuclear cells were used for TCR beta sequencing. Genomic DNA was extracted from the blood cell samples with the Qiagen DNeasy Blood Extraction Kit. The receptor was isolated from a woman in her forties in good health and CMV-seronegative. Sequenced material: PBMCs. The sequence joins TRBV19 to TRBJ2-4; the D gene identity is not certain. The CDR3 in this case is CASSISSLAKNIQYF. Here is the DNA: TGTGCCAGTAGTATCTCGTCTTTAGCCAAAAACATTCAGTACTTC.